This is a list of T cell receptor beta chains from one sample in a study of shared clonotypes between healthy human individuals. The repertoire was sequenced with immunoSEQ multiplex PCR; TCRdb's copy has only in-frame clones and lacks some. Of more than 2 million clones in the sample, approximately 95% were seen once. The sequencing input was naive CD4+ T cells sorted from blood. The receptor source for this set is a man between 18 and 29 years old in good health. CDR3s include the opening cysteine and the closing phenylalanine or tryptophan. A D gene is named only where the DNA matches it firmly.

TRBV7-9	.	TRBJ2-7	TGTGCCAGCAGCCCCCGGGACCGCTACGAGCAGTACTTC	CASSPRDRYEQYF
TRBV28	.	TRBJ1-5	TGTGCCAGCAGTTTTGCGGGGGGCACGCCCCAGCATTTT	CASSFAGGTPQHF
TRBV28	.	TRBJ1-1	TGTGCCAGCAGTCGACAGCCGACCGGGGGAGCTTTCTTT	CASSRQPTGGAFF
TRBV6-6	TRBD2	TRBJ2-7	TGTGCCAGCAGTTACTCGGCGGGAGGGCCACGCGAGCAGTACTTC	CASSYSAGGPREQYF
TRBV12-5	TRBD1	TRBJ2-1	TGTGCTAGTGGTTCCCAACAACCGGGACAGGGGTCCTACAATGAGCAGTTCTTC	CASGSQQPGQGSYNEQFF
TRBV29-1	TRBD1	TRBJ1-2	TGCAGCGTTGACGGACAGGGGGCTGGGGAATTCTATGGCTACACCTTC	CSVDGQGAGEFYGYTF
TRBV2	.	TRBJ1-5	TGTGCCAGCAAGACAGATAGCAATCAGCCCCAGCATTTT	CASKTDSNQPQHF
TRBV5-1	.	TRBJ2-5	TGCGCCAGCAGCTTGGACAAAAAGGGACAAGAGACCCAGTACTTC	CASSLDKKGQETQYF
TRBV7-9	.	TRBJ1-1	TGTGCCAGCAGCATACGACAAACCCAAGAAGCTTTCTTT	CASSIRQTQEAFF
TRBV4-1	TRBD1	TRBJ2-7	TGCGCCAGCAGCCAAGAGCTCGGACAGGGAGCCTACGAGCAGTACTTC	CASSQELGQGAYEQYF
TRBV27	TRBD1	TRBJ2-7	TGTGCCAGCACCACGATGGGGACAGGAAAAAGGCCCCACGAGCAGTACTTC	CASTTMGTGKRPHEQYF
TRBV19	TRBD1	TRBJ1-2	TGTGCCAGTAGATCCGACAGGGGTGAAGGCTACACCTTC	CASRSDRGEGYTF
TRBV6-1	.	TRBJ1-2	TGTGCCAGCAGTGAAGCAGGGTTGCCCATCTATGGCTACACCTTC	CASSEAGLPIYGYTF
TRBV5-1	.	TRBJ2-3	TGCGCCAGCAGCCCCGGCCTCCAAAGGACGCAGTATTTT	CASSPGLQRTQYF
TRBV7-9	TRBD2	TRBJ2-2	TGTGCCAGCAGCTTTCGGACTAGCGGGGTCCTGCGCGGGGAGCTGTTTTTT	CASSFRTSGVLRGELFF
TRBV19	.	TRBJ2-2	TGTGCCAGTAGCGAAACGTGGACCGGGGAGCTGTTTTTT	CASSETWTGELFF
TRBV11-2	.	TRBJ2-2	TGTGCCAGCAGCTCTCAGGGGGGATCCGGGGAGCTGTTTTTT	CASSSQGGSGELFF
TRBV5-1	.	TRBJ2-6	TGCGCCAGCAGCACGGGACGGTCCTCTGGGGCCAACGTCCTGACTTTC	CASSTGRSSGANVLTF
TRBV9	TRBD2	TRBJ2-3	TGTGCCAGCATGACAGGGACTAGCGGGACGACGCAGTATTTT	CASMTGTSGTTQYF
TRBV7-2	.	TRBJ2-7	TGTGCCAGCAGCCTGCCCCGGCCGGAGGGCGAGCAGTACTTC	CASSLPRPEGEQYF
TRBV18	TRBD1	TRBJ2-7	TGTGCCAGCTCACCACCCGCAAGGGGGCGGCAGTACTTC	CASSPPARGRQYF
TRBV11-2	TRBD2	TRBJ2-7	TGTGCCAGCAGCGCCGGGACTAGCTCCTACGAGCAGTACTTC	CASSAGTSSYEQYF